This is a list of T cell receptor beta chains from one sample in a study of cytomegalovirus exposure and HLA in healthy donors. This table comes from immunoSEQ multiplex PCR, and its TCRdb copy is limited to in-frame clones, with some not included. This sample carries 90,000 to 150,000 clones, more than 75% of them seen once, and the ten largest clones take roughly 6.3%. What was sequenced was PBMCs. These receptors originate from a woman aged 18-29 years in good health and CMV-seropositive. The CDR3 runs from the conserved cysteine through the conserved F or W. Each record gives: V gene, clone size, J gene, D gene, CDR3 length, CDR3 protein, CDR3 DNA. D genes are given only for firm matches. Not all rows give a size; the values are once, few, many and, for expanded clones, a class.

v_call: TRBV19; clone_size: NA; j_call: TRBJ2-4; d_call: TRBD2; cdr3_length: 16; cdr3_aa: CASSIIAGGLKDIQYF; cdr3_nt: TGTGCCAGTAGTATAATAGCGGGGGGCCTTAAGGACATTCAGTACTTC
v_call: TRBV5-6; clone_size: once; j_call: TRBJ1-1; d_call: NA; cdr3_length: 11; cdr3_aa: CASGGGPEAFF; cdr3_nt: TGTGCCAGTGGTGGAGGGCCTGAAGCTTTCTTT
v_call: TRBV5-6; clone_size: NA; j_call: TRBJ2-5; d_call: TRBD1; cdr3_length: 15; cdr3_aa: CASSFGQGLVETQYF; cdr3_nt: TGTGCCAGCAGCTTCGGACAGGGTCTTGTGGAGACCCAGTACTTC
v_call: TRBV15; clone_size: NA; j_call: TRBJ1-1; d_call: NA; cdr3_length: 15; cdr3_aa: CATSIEPRGRTEAFF; cdr3_nt: TGTGCCACCAGCATTGAGCCCAGGGGTCGTACTGAAGCTTTCTTT
v_call: TRBV6-6; clone_size: NA; j_call: TRBJ2-3; d_call: TRBD2; cdr3_length: 16; cdr3_aa: CASSFKLAGGTDTQYF; cdr3_nt: TGTGCCAGCAGTTTCAAACTAGCGGGAGGGACAGATACGCAGTATTTT
v_call: TRBV19; clone_size: NA; j_call: TRBJ1-2; d_call: NA; cdr3_length: 15; cdr3_aa: CASSMEGLGSDGYTF; cdr3_nt: TGTGCCAGTAGTATGGAGGGATTAGGATCTGATGGCTACACCTTC
v_call: TRBV27; clone_size: NA; j_call: TRBJ2-7; d_call: TRBD1; cdr3_length: 15; cdr3_aa: CASSSRQGNSYEQYF; cdr3_nt: TGTGCCAGCAGTTCCCGACAGGGCAACTCCTACGAGCAGTACTTC
v_call: TRBV5-1; clone_size: NA; j_call: TRBJ2-7; d_call: NA; cdr3_length: 13; cdr3_aa: CASSLAGPYEQYF; cdr3_nt: TGCGCCAGCAGCTTGGCAGGTCCCTACGAGCAGTACTTC
v_call: TRBV9; clone_size: NA; j_call: TRBJ1-2; d_call: NA; cdr3_length: 15; cdr3_aa: CASSVQSTGSESYTF; cdr3_nt: TGTGCCAGCAGCGTACAGTCGACAGGAAGCGAAAGCTACACCTTC
v_call: TRBV29-1; clone_size: NA; j_call: TRBJ2-2; d_call: TRBD2; cdr3_length: 15; cdr3_aa: CSASSGGVNTGELFF; cdr3_nt: TGCAGCGCGTCGAGCGGGGGAGTGAACACCGGGGAGCTGTTTTTT
v_call: TRBV14; clone_size: few; j_call: TRBJ2-1; d_call: TRBD2; cdr3_length: 16; cdr3_aa: CASSRNRARAGNEQFF; cdr3_nt: TGTGCCAGCAGCCGTAACCGGGCCAGAGCGGGGAATGAGCAGTTCTTC
v_call: TRBV6-6; clone_size: NA; j_call: TRBJ1-2; d_call: TRBD1; cdr3_length: 13; cdr3_aa: CASRQGGNYGYTF; cdr3_nt: TGTGCCAGTAGACAGGGGGGCAACTATGGCTACACCTTC
v_call: TRBV11-3; clone_size: NA; j_call: TRBJ1-1; d_call: TRBD1; cdr3_length: 13; cdr3_aa: CASCMRGLGEAFF; cdr3_nt: TGTGCCAGCTGCATGAGGGGGCTCGGTGAAGCTTTCTTT
v_call: TRBV7-6; clone_size: NA; j_call: TRBJ1-1; d_call: NA; cdr3_length: 13; cdr3_aa: CASSSEINTEAFF; cdr3_nt: TGTGCCAGCAGCTCCGAGATCAACACTGAAGCTTTCTTT
v_call: TRBV5-3; clone_size: few; j_call: TRBJ2-7; d_call: TRBD2; cdr3_length: 13; cdr3_aa: CARMAGGVGEQYF; cdr3_nt: TGTGCCAGAATGGCGGGGGGGGTCGGCGAGCAGTACTTC
v_call: TRBV25-1; clone_size: NA; j_call: TRBJ1-2; d_call: NA; cdr3_length: 17; cdr3_aa: CASSDWLGQTGGYGYTF; cdr3_nt: TGTGCCAGCAGTGATTGGCTCGGACAGACCGGCGGCTATGGCTACACCTTC
v_call: TRBV13; clone_size: NA; j_call: TRBJ2-3; d_call: TRBD1; cdr3_length: 16; cdr3_aa: CASSFPGTGDEDTQYF; cdr3_nt: TGTGCCAGCAGCTTTCCCGGGACAGGGGATGAGGATACGCAGTATTTT
v_call: TRBV19; clone_size: NA; j_call: TRBJ2-7; d_call: TRBD2; cdr3_length: 13; cdr3_aa: CASSTSGRHEQYF; cdr3_nt: TGTGCCAGTAGCACTAGCGGGAGGCACGAGCAGTACTTC
v_call: TRBV7-9; clone_size: NA; j_call: TRBJ2-3; d_call: TRBD2; cdr3_length: 16; cdr3_aa: CASSLGLAGAADTQYF; cdr3_nt: TGTGCCAGCAGCCTGGGACTAGCGGGGGCCGCAGATACGCAGTATTTT
v_call: TRBV5-1; clone_size: NA; j_call: TRBJ2-5; d_call: TRBD2; cdr3_length: 17; cdr3_aa: CASSLELAGGPLETQYF; cdr3_nt: TGCGCCAGCAGCTTGGAACTAGCGGGGGGGCCTCTGGAGACCCAGTACTTC
v_call: TRBV7-9; clone_size: NA; j_call: TRBJ1-3; d_call: NA; cdr3_length: 16; cdr3_aa: CASSSGRESSGNTIYF; cdr3_nt: TGTGCCAGCAGCTCCGGAAGGGAGAGCTCTGGAAACACCATATATTTT
v_call: TRBV15; clone_size: few; j_call: TRBJ1-4; d_call: TRBD1; cdr3_length: 14; cdr3_aa: CATSRGQGAEKLFF; cdr3_nt: TGTGCCACCAGCAGAGGACAGGGGGCGGAAAAACTGTTTTTT
v_call: TRBV5-1; clone_size: once; j_call: TRBJ1-1; d_call: TRBD1; cdr3_length: 14; cdr3_aa: CASGLRQGSTEAFF; cdr3_nt: TGCGCCAGCGGATTAAGACAGGGGAGCACTGAAGCTTTCTTT
v_call: TRBV30; clone_size: few; j_call: TRBJ1-2; d_call: TRBD1; cdr3_length: 11; cdr3_aa: CAWTTGDGYTF; cdr3_nt: TGTGCCTGGACGACAGGGGACGGCTACACCTTC
v_call: TRBV7-6; clone_size: NA; j_call: TRBJ2-7; d_call: TRBD2; cdr3_length: 15; cdr3_aa: CASSSGGGGPYEQYF; cdr3_nt: TGTGCCAGCAGCTCCGGGGGGGGAGGACCCTACGAGCAGTACTTC
v_call: TRBV11-2; clone_size: NA; j_call: TRBJ2-7; d_call: NA; cdr3_length: 12; cdr3_aa: CASSYTSYEQYF; cdr3_nt: TGTGCCAGCAGTTACACGTCCTACGAGCAGTACTTC
v_call: TRBV12-5; clone_size: NA; j_call: TRBJ2-2; d_call: NA; cdr3_length: 13; cdr3_aa: CASGLWRAGELFF; cdr3_nt: TGTGCTAGTGGTTTGTGGCGGGCCGGGGAGCTGTTTTTT
v_call: TRBV11-2; clone_size: NA; j_call: TRBJ1-1; d_call: NA; cdr3_length: 12; cdr3_aa: CASSPKNTEAFF; cdr3_nt: TGTGCCAGCAGCCCAAAGAACACTGAAGCTTTCTTT
v_call: TRBV2; clone_size: NA; j_call: TRBJ2-7; d_call: NA; cdr3_length: 13; cdr3_aa: CASSPRGPGEEYF; cdr3_nt: TGTGCCAGCAGTCCCAGGGGCCCCGGGGAAGAGTACTTC
v_call: TRBV6-6; clone_size: NA; j_call: TRBJ2-7; d_call: TRBD1; cdr3_length: 13; cdr3_aa: CASVRDSSYEQYF; cdr3_nt: TGTGCCAGTGTCCGGGACAGCTCCTACGAGCAGTACTTC
v_call: TRBV7-9; clone_size: NA; j_call: TRBJ1-3; d_call: TRBD1; cdr3_length: 15; cdr3_aa: CASSRQGASGNTIYF; cdr3_nt: TGTGCCAGCAGCCGACAGGGGGCCTCTGGAAACACCATATATTTT
v_call: TRBV5-4; clone_size: NA; j_call: TRBJ2-7; d_call: TRBD1; cdr3_length: 16; cdr3_aa: CASSLQARDRRIEQYF; cdr3_nt: TGTGCCAGCAGCCTACAGGCACGGGACAGGAGGATCGAGCAGTACTTC
v_call: TRBV21-1; clone_size: NA; j_call: TRBJ2-7; d_call: NA; cdr3_length: 15; cdr3_aa: CASSKGSGGTYEQYF; cdr3_nt: TGTGCCAGCAGCAAGGGTAGCGGGGGGACCTACGAGCAGTACTTC
v_call: TRBV18; clone_size: NA; j_call: TRBJ2-7; d_call: TRBD1; cdr3_length: 15; cdr3_aa: CASSPGQQPSYEQYF; cdr3_nt: TGTGCCAGCTCACCGGGACAGCAACCCTCCTACGAGCAGTACTTC
v_call: TRBV7-9; clone_size: NA; j_call: TRBJ1-1; d_call: TRBD1; cdr3_length: 14; cdr3_aa: CASSRDRRNTEAFF; cdr3_nt: TGTGCCAGCAGCCGGGACAGGCGGAACACTGAAGCTTTCTTT
v_call: TRBV7-2; clone_size: NA; j_call: TRBJ2-3; d_call: TRBD2; cdr3_length: 15; cdr3_aa: CASSTRTSGTDTQYF; cdr3_nt: TGTGCCAGCAGCACCCGGACTAGCGGGACAGATACGCAGTATTTT
v_call: TRBV7-9; clone_size: NA; j_call: TRBJ2-6; d_call: NA; cdr3_length: 17; cdr3_aa: CASSLKAGRSGANVLTF; cdr3_nt: TGTGCCAGCAGCTTAAAAGCGGGCCGCTCTGGGGCCAACGTCCTGACTTTC